These T cell receptor beta chains were read from a single sample in a study of PD-L1 blockade in urothelial cancer. Here immunoSEQ multiplex PCR was the method, and the copy in TCRdb shows in-frame clones only, minus some. Of 48,000 or so clones detected, roughly 80% appear once; the ten largest clones hold approximately 10%. The sample was PBMCs, taken around atezolizumab (anti-PD-L1) treatment. The receptors stem from a man in his 70s with urothelial cancer. Each CDR3 is given with its conserved first and last residue. D genes are given only for firm matches. The listing skips clone size in some rows; elsewhere it reads once, few, many or a size class.

TRBD2	TRBJ2-7	NA	TRBV28	14	TGTGCCAGCATCGTTAGCGGGAACTCCTACGAGCAGTACTTC	CASIVSGNSYEQYF
TRBD2	TRBJ2-7	few	TRBV5-6	13	TGTGCCAGTACAGCGGGGAGGTCCTACGAGCAGTACTTC	CASTAGRSYEQYF
NA	TRBJ1-1	NA	TRBV29-1	12	TGCAGCGTTGAAGAGGGAGGGACTGAAGCTTTCTTT	CSVEEGGTEAFF
TRBD2	TRBJ2-1	NA	TRBV7-6	15	TGTGCCAGCAGCTTTACGGGGGGAGCTGGCAATGAGCAGTTCTTC	CASSFTGGAGNEQFF
TRBD2	TRBJ2-3	NA	TRBV5-5	15	TGTGCCAGCAGCTTTCGACTAGCGGCCACAGATACGCAGTATTTT	CASSFRLAATDTQYF
NA	TRBJ1-2	NA	TRBV5-6	13	TGTGCCAGCAGCTTGGACAGGGACTATGGCTACACCTTC	CASSLDRDYGYTF
TRBD2	TRBJ2-4	NA	TRBV28	16	TGTGCCAGCAGTCTCTCTGGGACTAGCGGAAAAAACATTCAGTACTTC	CASSLSGTSGKNIQYF
NA	TRBJ2-1	once	TRBV12-2	16	TGTGCAAGTCGCGCCGGGACTAGCGGAGTCTGCGATGAGCAGTTCTTC	CASRAGTSGVCDEQFF
TRBD1	TRBJ2-5	NA	TRBV5-1	14	TGCGCCAGCAGCTTGGGACAGGGGCGAGAGACCCAGTACTTC	CASSLGQGRETQYF
TRBD2	TRBJ2-5	NA	TRBV4-1	17	TGCGCCAGCACCCCACGTCTAGCGGGAGGGCGTGGAGAGACCCAGTACTTC	CASTPRLAGGRGETQYF
NA	TRBJ2-4	NA	TRBV19	16	TGTGCCAGTAGTATAGGCGCGGTTATAGCCAAAAACATTCAGTACTTC	CASSIGAVIAKNIQYF
NA	TRBJ2-1	NA	TRBV5-1	16	TGCGCCAGCAGCTTGTCAGGCAGCCCCCTCTACAATGAGCAGTTCTTC	CASSLSGSPLYNEQFF
TRBD2	TRBJ2-7	once	TRBV6-6	15	TGTGCCAGCAGTTTACATTCGGGACTAGGCAGCGAGCAGTACTTC	CASSLHSGLGSEQYF
NA	TRBJ1-1	NA	TRBV6-5	13	TGTGCCAGCAGTTCCTTACACAGGCCCCAAGCTTTCTTT	CASSSLHRPQAFF
TRBD2	TRBJ2-3	NA	TRBV7-2	16	TGTGCCAGCAGCTTAGCCAGCGGGAGTGCCACCCGGACGCAGTATTTT	CASSLASGSATRTQYF
TRBD1	TRBJ2-5	NA	TRBV30	17	TGTGCCTGGAGTGATTGGGACAGGGAGGTTTTTAAGGAGACCCAGTACTTC	CAWSDWDREVFKETQYF
TRBD1	TRBJ1-1	NA	TRBV2	15	TGTGCCAGCAGTGAATACGGGGACAGGGGCACTGAAGCTTTCTTT	CASSEYGDRGTEAFF
TRBD2	TRBJ2-1	NA	TRBV27	15	TGTGCCAGCAGTTTTTCTAGCGGGAGGGCTCTTGAGCAGTTCTTC	CASSFSSGRALEQFF
TRBD1	TRBJ2-1	NA	TRBV10-3	15	TGTGCCATCAGTGAGGTGGGGGACAGGGAGGGTGAGCAGTTCTTC	CAISEVGDREGEQFF
TRBD2	TRBJ2-7	NA	TRBV4-1	18	TGCGCCAGCAGCCACGCTGGCGGGAGGACCCCCGGCTCCTACGAGCAGTACTTC	CASSHAGGRTPGSYEQYF
NA	TRBJ2-3	NA	TRBV11-2	18	TGTGCCAGCAGCTTTAAACCCGGTCTGGCGGTGAATTTCAATACGCAGTATTTT	CASSFKPGLAVNFNTQYF
TRBD1	TRBJ1-2	once	TRBV19	17	TGTGCCAGTAGTCTCCAGACAGGGACTTCTCTAGGCTATGGCTACACCTTC	CASSLQTGTSLGYGYTF
NA	TRBJ2-2	once	TRBV9	12	TGTGCCAGCAGACTCAACACCGGGGAGCTGTTTTTT	CASRLNTGELFF
TRBD1	TRBJ1-1	NA	TRBV28	17	TGTGCCAGCATCGAACCAATCCGGGGACAGAGAGGGGCTGAAGCTTTCTTT	CASIEPIRGQRGAEAFF
NA	TRBJ2-5	NA	TRBV29-1	13	TGCAGCGTCGAGATCGTACACCAAGAGACCCAGTACTTC	CSVEIVHQETQYF
NA	TRBJ1-2	NA	TRBV2	13	TGTGCCAGCCTTACTTCAGGCTACTATGGCTACACCTTC	CASLTSGYYGYTF
NA	TRBJ2-5	NA	TRBV2	14	TGTGCCAGCAGTGCTAATAGCGGAAAAGAGACCCAGTACTTC	CASSANSGKETQYF
NA	TRBJ1-1	few	TRBV9	12	TGTGCCAGCAGCCCCATCGAGGGAGAAGCTTTCTTT	CASSPIEGEAFF
TRBD2	TRBJ2-5	NA	TRBV28	20	TGTGCCAGCAGTTTTGTTCGGGTCTGGGGACTAGCGGGAGTTCGGGAGACCCAGTACTTC	CASSFVRVWGLAGVRETQYF
TRBD1	TRBJ2-3	NA	TRBV9	16	TGTGCCAGCAGCTCAACCGGGACAGCTGGCACAGATACGCAGTATTTT	CASSSTGTAGTDTQYF